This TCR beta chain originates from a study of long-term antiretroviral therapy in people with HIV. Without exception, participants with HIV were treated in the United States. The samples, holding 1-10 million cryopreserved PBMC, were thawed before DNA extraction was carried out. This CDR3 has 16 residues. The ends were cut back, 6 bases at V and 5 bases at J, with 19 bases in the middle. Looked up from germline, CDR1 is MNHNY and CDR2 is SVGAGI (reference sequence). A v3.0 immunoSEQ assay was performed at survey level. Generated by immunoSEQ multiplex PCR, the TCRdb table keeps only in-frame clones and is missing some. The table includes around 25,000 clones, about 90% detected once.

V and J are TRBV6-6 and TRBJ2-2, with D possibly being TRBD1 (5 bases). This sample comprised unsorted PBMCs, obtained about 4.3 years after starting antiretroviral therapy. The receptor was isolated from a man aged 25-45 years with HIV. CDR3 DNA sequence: TGTGCCAGCAGCCCAGCGACAGCGAGTCAAACCGGGGAGCTGTTTTTT. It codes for CASSPATASQTGELFF.